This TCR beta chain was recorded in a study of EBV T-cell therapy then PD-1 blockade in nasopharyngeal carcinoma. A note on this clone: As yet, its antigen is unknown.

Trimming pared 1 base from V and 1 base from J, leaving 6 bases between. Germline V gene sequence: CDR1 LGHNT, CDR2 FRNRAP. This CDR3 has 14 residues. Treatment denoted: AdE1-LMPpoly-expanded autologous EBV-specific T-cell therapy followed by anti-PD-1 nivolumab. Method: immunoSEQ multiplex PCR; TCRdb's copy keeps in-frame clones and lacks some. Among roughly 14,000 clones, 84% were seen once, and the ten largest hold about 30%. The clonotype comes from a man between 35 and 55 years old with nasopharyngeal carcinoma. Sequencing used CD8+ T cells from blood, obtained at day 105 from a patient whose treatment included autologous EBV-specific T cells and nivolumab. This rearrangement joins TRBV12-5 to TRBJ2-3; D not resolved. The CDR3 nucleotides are TGTGCTAGTGGTTTGGAGGACCGCACAGATACGCAGTATTTT. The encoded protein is CASGLEDRTDTQYF.